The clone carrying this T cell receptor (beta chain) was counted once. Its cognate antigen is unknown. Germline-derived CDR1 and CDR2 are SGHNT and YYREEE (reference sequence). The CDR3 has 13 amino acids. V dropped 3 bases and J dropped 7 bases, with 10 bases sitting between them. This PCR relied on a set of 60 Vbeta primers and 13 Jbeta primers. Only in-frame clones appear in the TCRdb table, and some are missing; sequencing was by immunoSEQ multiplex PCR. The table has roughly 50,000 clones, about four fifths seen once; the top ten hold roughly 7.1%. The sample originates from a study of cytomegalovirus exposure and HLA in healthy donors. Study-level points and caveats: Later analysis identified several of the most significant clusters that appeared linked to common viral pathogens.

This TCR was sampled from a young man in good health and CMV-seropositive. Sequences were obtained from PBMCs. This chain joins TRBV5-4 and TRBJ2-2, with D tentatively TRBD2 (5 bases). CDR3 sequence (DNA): TGTGCCAGCAGCTGGGGAGCAGGCGGGGAGCTGTTTTTT. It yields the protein CASSWGAGGELFF.